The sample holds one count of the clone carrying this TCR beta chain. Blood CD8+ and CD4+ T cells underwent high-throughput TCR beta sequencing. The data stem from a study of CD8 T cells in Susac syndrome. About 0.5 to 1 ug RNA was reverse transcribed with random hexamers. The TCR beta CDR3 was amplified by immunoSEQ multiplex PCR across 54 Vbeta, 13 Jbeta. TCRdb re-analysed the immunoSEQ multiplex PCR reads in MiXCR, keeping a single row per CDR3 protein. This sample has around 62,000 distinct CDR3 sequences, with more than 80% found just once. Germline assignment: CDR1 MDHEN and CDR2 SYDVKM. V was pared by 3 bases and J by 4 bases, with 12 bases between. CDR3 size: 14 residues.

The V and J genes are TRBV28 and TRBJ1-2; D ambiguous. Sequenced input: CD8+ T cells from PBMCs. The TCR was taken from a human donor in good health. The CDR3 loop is CASSFHPEAYGYTF. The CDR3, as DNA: TGTGCCAGCAGTTTTCACCCAGAGGCCTATGGCTACACCTTC.